This TCR beta chain was captured by sequencing in a study of shared clonotypes between healthy human individuals. Study-level background: The study enrolled a couple of women and three men aged 18 to 49.

V was pared by 1 base and J by 3 bases, with 7 bases of the junction left unmatched. CDR3 size: 16 residues. CDR1 is SGDLS, CDR2 YYNGEE, per germline. Several immunoSEQ 96-well plates shared each subset's DNA, each plate a replicate. The table came from immunoSEQ multiplex PCR; TCRdb's copy has only in-frame clones and leaves some out. The repertoire holds 450,000 to 500,000 clones, about 85% seen once, with roughly an eighth in the top ten. Sequencing was carried out using PBMCs. This sequence joins TRBV9 and TRBJ2-7; 10 positions agree with TRBD1. This TCR derives from a middle-aged woman in good health. Some clones in this sample may be carry-over from other donors' samples. The CDR3 DNA reads TGTGCCAGCAGCGTATCTCCCGGGACAGGGGACTACGAGCAGTACTTC. Translation: CASSVSPGTGDYEQYF.